Below, 31 T cell receptor beta chains from the same sample are listed, as sequenced in a study of T cell repertoires in cytomegalovirus infection. Which antigens these TCRs recognize remains unknown. TCRdb re-called the reads with MiXCR, one entry per CDR3 protein. The sample carries hundreds of thousands of distinct CDR3 sequences, less than 35% recorded once. Material: cultured CD8+ T cells from PBMCs, obtained from culture after CMV antigen stimulation. The receptors derive from a human donor in good health (CMV status not recorded). Some clones in this sample may be carry-over from other donors' samples.

This clonotype has a count of ten or more. The chain has TRBV7-2 and TRBJ2-1; no reliable D call. V was trimmed by 4 bases and J by 10 bases, leaving 11 bases between them. The CDR3 consists of 12 residues. Germline V gene data show CDR1 as SGHTA and CDR2 as FQGNSA. The CDR3 protein is CASSSAAVEQFF. CDR3 DNA sequence: TGTGCCAGCAGCTCTGCTGCGGTGGAGCAGTTCTTC.

V gene TRBV27 combines with J gene TRBJ2-4; D not resolved. Trimming stripped 2 bases from V and 0 bases from J, with 5 bases between. Germline V gene data show CDR1 as MNHEY and CDR2 as SMNVEV (reference sequence). This CDR3 region has 14 residues. CDR3 bases: TGTGCCAGCAGTTTAAAGATAGCCAAAAACATTCAGTACTTC. It specifies CASSLKIAKNIQYF.

This clonotype was detected a few times. This chain uses TRBV7-9 with TRBJ2-5; 9 nucleotides match TRBD1. Germline V gives CDR1 SEHNR, CDR2 FQNEAQ (reference sequence). The CDR3 runs 15 residues. J was trimmed by 5 bases and V by 2 bases; bases with no gene match: 6. The CDR3 DNA follows: TGTGCCAGCAGCTTAAACCGGGACAGGGTTGAGACCCAGTACTTC. Protein sequence: CASSLNRDRVETQYF.

The genes are TRBV5-1 and TRBJ1-1; D gene uncertain. The CDR3 sequence is 14 residues long. The germline gives CDR1 SGHRS, CDR2 YFSETQ. V was pared by 0 bases and J by 5 bases, with 11 bases between. The CDR3 here is CASSLDRMRTEAFF. Here the CDR3 DNA reads TGCGCCAGCAGCTTGGATCGGATGAGGACTGAAGCTTTCTTT.

The table lists this clonotype with a few counts. The gene calls are TRBV19 and TRBJ2-5; D not resolved. The V gene's germline CDR1 is LNHDA and CDR2 SQIVND (reference sequence). The length of the CDR3 is 13 residues. V was clipped by 9 bases and J by 0 bases, with 11 bases between them. DNA of the CDR3: TGTGCCAGCAGCACTTGGCACCAAGAGACCCAGTACTTC. Protein: CASSTWHQETQYF.

V usage is TRBV27 and J usage is TRBJ1-2; 7 nucleotides align to TRBD1. The CDR3 length is 17 residues. The germline CDR1 and CDR2 sequences are MNHEY and SMNVEV (reference sequence). The V and J ends lost 6 bases and 8 bases, in that order; junction bases with no gene match: 21. DNA of the CDR3: TGTGCCAGCAGCTCAGACAGGGCCCCCAGAAGTCAGGGCGGCTACACCTTC. Protein product: CASSSDRAPRSQGGYTF.

This clonotype was detected once. The chain is built from TRBV27 and TRBJ1-6; D gene uncertain. The CDR3 is made up of 14 amino acids. V lost 4 bases to trimming and J lost 9 bases, with 13 bases between them. The germline gives CDR1 MNHEY, CDR2 SMNVEV (reference sequence). CDR3 DNA sequence: TGTGCCAGCAGTTATGGCGGGGAGAGTTCACCCCTCCACTTT. Translated: CASSYGGESSPLHF.

The sample holds a few counts of this clonotype. The chain combines TRBV3-1 with TRBJ2-7, with D hard to call. The CDR3 totals 15 residues. Between the trimmed V and J ends, which lost 4 bases and 2 bases, there was a span of 15 bases. Germline V gene data show CDR1 as LGHDT and CDR2 as YNNKEL (reference sequence). The CDR3 bases are TGTGCCAGCAGCCCTTCCGGCTCTAGTACCTACGAGCAGTACTTC. Translation: CASSPSGSSTYEQYF.

J is TRBJ2-5 and V is TRBV20-1, with a weak D call TRBD2 (6 bases). Germline V gene sequence: CDR1 DFQATT, CDR2 SNEGSKA (reference sequence). The length of the CDR3 is 12 residues. V lost 3 bases, J lost 2 bases, and 7 bases lay in between. The CDR3 sequence is CSAREGQETQYF. The DNA for the CDR3 is TGCAGTGCTAGGGAGGGTCAAGAGACCCAGTACTTC.

The genes are TRBV10-3 and TRBJ2-1, with 9 bases identical to TRBD2. Trimming took 3 bases from V and 2 from J; bases not matched to a gene: 11. Germline assignment: CDR1 ENHRY and CDR2 SYGVKD. The CDR3 extends over 18 amino acids. The CDR3 spells CAISDWVAGDPPYNEQFF. Written as DNA, the CDR3 is TGTGCCATCAGTGACTGGGTAGCGGGGGACCCTCCCTACAATGAGCAGTTCTTC.

J is TRBJ2-3 and V is TRBV28, with D possibly being TRBD2 (6 bases). The V and J ends lost 3 bases and 0 bases respectively, with 10 bases between them. The CDR3 is 15 amino acids. Germline loops: CDR1 MDHEN, CDR2 SYDVKM. The CDR3 region is CASSFGGISTDTQYF. In DNA, the CDR3 is TGTGCCAGCAGTTTCGGCGGGATAAGCACAGATACGCAGTATTTT. The full variable domain, rest sourced from reference TRBV28 and TRBJ2-3, is DVKVTQSSRYLVKRTGEKVFLECVQDMDHENMFWYRQDPGLGLRLIYFSYDVKMKEKGDIPEGYSVSREKKERFSLILESASTNQTSMYLCASSFGGISTDTQYFGPGTRLTVL.

This clonotype appeared a few times. This sequence joins TRBV25-1 and TRBJ2-5, with D possibly being TRBD2 (5 bases). Trimming removed 6 bases from V and 5 bases from J, with 25 bases in between. Germline V gene sequence: CDR1 MGHDK, CDR2 SYGVNS. The CDR3 is 17 residues long. The CDR3 DNA reads TGTGCCAGCAGCCAACCACAGTGGAGAGGGCTAGGGGAGACCCAGTACTTC. This codes for CASSQPQWRGLGETQYF. The whole variable domain, remainder taken from reference TRBV25-1 and TRBJ2-5, is EADIYQTPRYLVIGTGKKITLECSQTMGHDKMYWYQQDPGMELHLIHYSYGVNSTEKGDLSSESTVSRIRTEHFPLTLESARPSHTSQYLCASSQPQWRGLGETQYFGPGTRLLVL.

The CDR3: CASSRTGGYPPETQYF. The CDR3 DNA reads as TGTGCCAGCAGTCGGACAGGGGGCTACCCTCCGGAGACCCAGTACTTC. The V and J genes are TRBV6-5 and TRBJ2-5, with TRBD1 matching 11 bases. The CDR3 totals 16 residues. The germline CDR1 and CDR2 sequences are MNHEY and SVGAGI. J lost 5 bases, V lost 5 bases, and 10 bases had no gene match.

The CDR3 region has the DNA TGTGCCAGCAACTCGAGGGTAGGATCTAACTATGGCTACACCTTC. Protein product: CASNSRVGSNYGYTF. The chain carries TRBV6-2 or TRBV6-3 and TRBJ1-2; D call uncertain. This CDR3 spans 15 amino acids. Trimming stripped 7 bases from V and 0 bases from J, with 15 bases between. Germline lookup yields CDR1 MNHEY and CDR2 SVGEGT.

This clonotype came up a few times. The CDR3 DNA reads as TGTGCCAGCAGCCAAGATCGTGGAAACGAGCAGTACTTC. Encoded protein: CASSQDRGNEQYF. V gene TRBV4-2 combines with J gene TRBJ2-7, with D unclear. This CDR3 contains 13 residues. In germline, CDR1 is LGHNA, CDR2 YNFKEQ. V gave up 0 bases and J gave up 5 bases, with 8 bases separating them.

This chain joins TRBV5-6 and TRBJ1-2; D might be TRBD1 (5 bases). Trimming shortened V by 5 bases and J by 2 bases, and 19 bases separated the two germline ends. This CDR3 comprises 16 residues. Looked up from germline, CDR1 is SGHDT and CDR2 is YYEEEE. CDR3 protein: CASSRFTDSENYGYTF. CDR3 sequence (DNA): TGTGCCAGCAGTCGGTTTACAGACAGCGAGAACTATGGCTACACCTTC.

This chain uses TRBV7-2 with TRBJ2-1; 11 bases match TRBD2. J gave up 9 bases and V 5 bases, and 9 bases lay outside the gene matches. Germline assignment: CDR1 SGHTA and CDR2 FQGNSA. The CDR3 contains 15 residues. CDR3 protein: CASSDVAGGSSEQFF. The CDR3 DNA reads TGTGCCAGCAGCGACGTAGCGGGGGGGTCGTCTGAGCAGTTCTTC.

The chain carries TRBV5-1 and TRBJ1-2, with TRBD1 identical over 7 bases. Germline-derived CDR1 and CDR2 are SGHRS and YFSETQ. This CDR3 has 15 residues. J lost 3 bases, V lost 4 bases, and 9 bases had no gene match. CDR3 DNA sequence: TGCGCCAGCAGCGACCCGACAGGGAGGGACTATGGCTACACCTTC. Amino acids: CASSDPTGRDYGYTF.

The J gene is TRBJ2-1, the V gene TRBV15; D gene uncertain. Looked up from germline, CDR1 is LNHNV and CDR2 is YYDKDF (reference sequence). V lost 5 bases and J 5 bases, leaving 10 bases between the germline ends. CDR3 size: 13 residues. The CDR3: CATSQMGNNEQFF. The CDR3 bases are TGTGCCACCAGCCAGATGGGCAACAATGAGCAGTTCTTC.

This clonotype came up a few times. The chain combines TRBV7-9 with TRBJ1-2; 7 bases fit TRBD1. CDR1 and CDR2 from the germline V gene are SEHNR and FQNEAQ (reference sequence). V trimming: 4 bases; J trimming: 7 bases; junction bases outside the gene matches: 12. This CDR3 is 15 amino acids long. Here the CDR3 reads CASSSRDRIDRGYTF. The CDR3 DNA reads as TGTGCCAGCAGCTCCCGGGACAGAATCGATCGTGGCTACACCTTC.

The sample holds a few counts of this clonotype. The J gene is TRBJ1-1, the V gene TRBV7-6; 7 nucleotides align to TRBD1. The CDR3 runs 16 residues. Unmatched junction bases numbered 6, after V lost 0 bases and J lost 2 bases. The germline V gene has CDR1 SGHVS and CDR2 FNYEAQ. Written as DNA, the CDR3 is TGTGCCAGCAGCTTAGCCGGATCAGGGGGAAACACTGAAGCTTTCTTT. Its translation: CASSLAGSGGNTEAFF.

This clonotype was recorded a few times. This chain uses TRBV7-6 with TRBJ2-1, with 8 positions matching TRBD2. Germline CDR1 and CDR2: SGHVS and FNYEAQ. J lost 0 bases, V lost 4 bases, and 8 bases had no gene match. The CDR3 totals 17 residues. Here the CDR3 DNA reads TGTGCCAGCAGCTACCTAGCGGGCCCGAGCTCCTACAATGAGCAGTTCTTC. Encoded protein: CASSYLAGPSSYNEQFF.

The rearrangement joins TRBV19 to TRBJ1-5, with D perhaps TRBD1 (5 bases). The CDR3 has 15 amino acids. Germline CDR1 reads LNHDA; CDR2 reads SQIVND (reference sequence). Trimming took off 1 base at V and 0 bases at J, with 7 bases between the two ends. This CDR3 reads CASSIVDSSNQPQHF. The CDR3 bases are TGTGCCAGTAGTATAGTCGACAGTAGCAATCAGCCCCAGCATTTT. The full variable domain, rest sourced from reference TRBV19 and TRBJ1-5, is DGGITQSPKYLFRKEGQNVTLSCEQNLNHDAMYWYRQDPGQGLRLIYYSQIVNDFQKGDIAEGYSVSREKKESFPLTVTSAQKNPTAFYLCASSIVDSSNQPQHFGDGTRLSIL.

This clonotype was observed at least ten times. The rearrangement uses TRBV5-6 and TRBJ2-1; 7 bases are a match to TRBD2. The CDR3 runs 17 residues. Germline CDR1 is SGHDT and CDR2 is YYEEEE. V was clipped by 4 bases and J by 3 bases; unmatched bases: 13. CDR3 bases: TGTGCCAGCAGCCCGAATGTTATTGCGGGGGTCTACAATGAGCAGTTCTTC. Protein sequence: CASSPNVIAGVYNEQFF.

V and J are TRBV15 and TRBJ2-5; TRBD2 matches 14 bases. J lost 2 bases, V lost 3 bases, and 2 bases had no gene match. CDR3 size: 16 residues. Germline CDR1 and CDR2: LNHNV and YYDKDF (reference sequence). In DNA form, the CDR3 reads TGTGCCACCAGCAGGAGGACTAGCGGGGGGCAAGAGACCCAGTACTTC. As protein: CATSRRTSGGQETQYF.

The rearrangement joins TRBV19 to TRBJ2-1; the D gene is possibly TRBD1 (6 bases). The CDR3 spans 14 residues. Trimming shortened V by 7 bases and J by 5 bases, and 15 bases separated the two germline ends. Germline-derived CDR1 and CDR2 are LNHDA and SQIVND (reference sequence). The DNA of the CDR3 is TGTGCCAGTACTAACAGGGTTATGGACAATGAGCAGTTCTTC. Amino acids: CASTNRVMDNEQFF.

This clonotype turned up a few times. This sequence joins TRBV12-3 or TRBV12-4 and TRBJ2-3, with 7 bases identical to TRBD1. The CDR3 has 14 amino acids. V trimming: 5 bases; J trimming: 5 bases; junction bases outside the gene matches: 7. CDR3 amino acids: CASSPGTAGDTQYF. The CDR3 DNA follows: TGTGCCAGCAGTCCAGGGACAGCCGGAGATACGCAGTATTTT.

The chain recombines TRBV19 with TRBJ2-3, with D tentatively TRBD1 or TRBD2 (5 bases each). Per the germline V gene, CDR1 is LNHDA and CDR2 is SQIVND (reference sequence). V was pared by 7 bases and J by 4 bases, with 21 bases between. This CDR3 has 16 amino acids. CDR3 region: CASNYSPRGDPDTQYF. Written as DNA, the CDR3 is TGTGCCAGTAACTATTCCCCGAGGGGCGATCCAGATACGCAGTATTTT.

The table lists this clonotype with many counts. CDR3 sequence (DNA): TGTGCCAGCAGCTACACCCTAGGAGGGGGAGCAGGCACAGATACGCAGTATTTT. It is translated as CASSYTLGGGAGTDTQYF. The chain uses TRBV7-6 and TRBJ2-3; tentatively, D is TRBD1 or TRBD2 (6 bases each). This CDR3 region has 18 residues. Germline V gives CDR1 SGHVS, CDR2 FNYEAQ. Trimming took off 4 bases at V and 1 base at J, with 21 bases between the two ends.

This chain uses TRBV19 with TRBJ1-1; D call uncertain. CDR1 and CDR2 (germline): LNHDA, SQIVND (reference sequence). The CDR3 length is 15 residues. Trimming removed 2 bases at V and 3 bases at J, with 13 bases between. The CDR3 nucleotides read TGTGCCAGTAGTATAATTCGGGTAGGGCACACTGAAGCTTTCTTT. It yields the protein CASSIIRVGHTEAFF.

The rearrangement joins TRBV6-6 to TRBJ1-1; 9 nucleotides agree with TRBD1. V was clipped by 8 bases and J by 4 bases; unmatched bases: 5. The CDR3 is made up of 13 amino acids. The germline CDR1 and CDR2 sequences are MNHNY and SVGAGI (reference sequence). In nucleotides, the CDR3 is TGTGCCAGCGGTCGGACAGGGGCCACTGAAGCTTTCTTT. Encoded protein: CASGRTGATEAFF.